The 2 T cell receptor beta chains listed next were all sequenced from one sample in a study of metastatic and nonmetastatic thyroid tumors (dated by TCRdb to about 2020). The library was built by means of PCR. Sequencing was performed on an Illumina HiSeq 4000. In TCRdb, the public reads were trimmed at Q25 with fastp and aligned with MiXCR, with productive beta chains retained. For this sample the table gives under 30,000 clones, of which less than 25% were detected only once. 2.4% of the sample lies in the top ten. None of the patients had been given any treatment before thyroid surgery. Sequencing was done on a sample of blood. These receptors all stem from a female donor with papillary thyroid cancer or a benign thyroid nodule (not recorded which). Some clones in this sample may be carry-over from other donors' samples.

In regard to this clone: The junction shows a germline mismatch at one end, possibly a read error. This chain connects TRBV24-1 to TRBJ2-3; 9 nucleotides align to TRBD2. In germline, CDR1 is KGHDR, CDR2 SFDVKD. This CDR3 spans 15 amino acids. CDR3 in DNA: TGTCCCACCAGTCTAGCGGGGTTGGGCACACATACGCAGTATTTT. This encodes CPTSLAGLGTHTQYF.

Comments on this clone: At one of its ends the junction is not consistent with the germline gene, which may arise from a read error. The chain carries TRBV11-2 and TRBJ2-5, with 7 bases fitting TRBD1. Germline V lookup: CDR1 SGHAT, CDR2 FQNNGV. The CDR3 extends over 14 amino acids. In DNA, the CDR3 is TGTGCCAACAGCTGGAGAGGGGGCCAAGAGACCCAGTACTTT. Its translation is CANSWRGGQETQYF.